The 21 T cell receptor beta chains below were found in one sample sequenced in a study of blood T cells in healthy people across ages. The second PCR ran roughly 6 to 11 cycles with a sample-barcoded 5' primer and J-beta primers. TCRdb recomputed calls from the 5' RACE reads with MiXCR, one row per CDR3 protein. The data contain some 750,000 distinct CDR3 sequences, about 20% of them seen just once; the ten biggest clones take up roughly 22%. The sample consisted of blood. Receptors were obtained from a man in his 70s in good health.

The gene calls are TRBV29-1 and TRBJ2-3; D is unresolved. Trimming took off 3 bases at V and 10 bases at J, with 8 bases between the two ends. Germline assignment: CDR1 SQVTM and CDR2 ANQGSEA. The CDR3 is 10 amino acids. The CDR3 region has the DNA TGCAGCGTTGAGTCCGATGCGCAGTATTTT. Protein product: CSVESDAQYF.

This chain connects TRBV3-1 to TRBJ2-1; perhaps TRBD1 as D (6 bases). V gave up 1 base and J gave up 7 bases, with 11 bases separating them. The CDR3 runs to 14 residues. Germline V gene data show CDR1 as LGHDT and CDR2 as YNNKEL (reference sequence). CDR3 sequence reads: CASSQGQVNNEQFF. The DNA for the CDR3 is TGTGCCAGCAGCCAAGGACAGGTCAATAATGAGCAGTTCTTC.

The genes are TRBV20-1 and TRBJ2-2, with 8 bases that match TRBD2. Losses at the gene ends were 6 bases for V and 0 bases for J; bases not matched to a gene: 6. The germline gives CDR1 DFQATT, CDR2 SNEGSKA (reference sequence). This CDR3 comprises 15 residues. The CDR3, as DNA: TGCAGTGCCAAAAGCGGGGGCGCGAACACCGGGGAGCTGTTTTTT. This translates into CSAKSGGANTGELFF.

The chain couples TRBV7-8 to TRBJ2-5; TRBD2 is a possible D gene (5 bases). TRBJ2-1 explains the end of the DNA better; the J call may be wrong. CDR1 SGHVS and CDR2 FQNEAQ come from the germline V gene. The CDR3 loop spans 13 amino acids. CDR3 nucleotides: TGTGCCAGCAACCTTATCTCCGGGGATGAGCAGTTCTTC. Its translation is CASNLISGDEQFF.

In its sample, this clonotype was seen a few times. The CDR3 DNA follows: TGTGCCAGCAGTTACCGGGACAGGGTCGATACTGAAGCTTTCTTT. This encodes CASSYRDRVDTEAFF. V is TRBV6-5 and J is TRBJ1-1; 9 bases are a match to TRBD1. Germline assignment: CDR1 MNHEY and CDR2 SVGAGI. The CDR3 spans 15 residues. V was pared by 2 bases and J by 5 bases, with 6 bases of the junction left unmatched.

This clonotype showed up just a few times. Germline and junction disagree at one end, which may indicate a read error. The rearrangement uses TRBV5-1 and TRBJ2-3; D is ambiguous. The germline V gene encodes CDR1 SGHRS and CDR2 YFSETQ. CDR3 length: 15 amino acids. The CDR3, as DNA: TGCACCAGCAGCTTGGGATCGGTTAGCACAGATACGCAGTATTTT. Translation: CTSSLGSVSTDTQYF.

This clonotype was seen many times. V and J are TRBV28 and TRBJ2-5; a possible D gene is TRBD1 (5 bases). The CDR3 spans 13 residues. The V end was cut by 6 bases, the J end by 3 bases, with 11 bases between. The germline V gene has CDR1 MDHEN and CDR2 SYDVKM. CDR3 sequence reads: CASRLQGEETQYF. CDR3 in DNA: TGTGCCAGCAGGCTCCAGGGTGAAGAGACCCAGTACTTC.

The chain combines TRBV4-3 with TRBJ2-1, with 9 positions matching TRBD2. There are 15 residues in the CDR3. In germline, CDR1 is LGHNA, CDR2 YSLEER. The V gene end was trimmed by 1 base and the J gene end by 7 bases; junction bases not matched to a gene: 5. The CDR3 spells CASSQGLAVGNEQFF. The CDR3 DNA follows: TGCGCCAGCAGCCAAGGACTAGCGGTGGGGAATGAGCAGTTCTTC.

The chain joins TRBV3-1 to TRBJ2-7, with TRBD2 identical over 11 bases. Trimming took 1 base from V and 9 from J; bases not matched to a gene: 11. CDR1 and CDR2 from the germline V gene are LGHDT and YNNKEL (reference sequence). The CDR3 covers 16 residues. CDR3 bases: TGTGCCAGCAGCCAAGTACCTAGCGGGGGGACCCTCGGGCAGTACTTC. Translating gives CASSQVPSGGTLGQYF.

The chain combines TRBV9 with TRBJ1-3, with unresolved D. CDR1 is SGDLS and CDR2 is YYNGEE in the germline V gene. Between the trimmed V and J ends, which lost 0 bases and 2 bases, there was a span of 9 bases. The CDR3 has 15 residues. The CDR3 DNA reads as TGTGCCAGCAGCGTAGATGGAACGACTGGAAACACCATATATTTT. Translation gives CASSVDGTTGNTIYF.

The rearrangement joins TRBV29-1 to TRBJ2-7; possibly TRBD1 for D (6 bases). This CDR3 has 14 residues. The V gene lost 0 bases and the J gene lost 6 bases, with 15 bases spanning the gap. Germline loops: CDR1 SQVTM, CDR2 ANQGSEA. CDR3: CSVEDGGRGAEQYF. CDR3 in DNA: TGCAGCGTTGAAGATGGCGGCAGGGGAGCCGAGCAGTACTTC.

The chain recombines TRBV4-3 with TRBJ2-3, with D maybe TRBD2 (6 bases). The germline gives CDR1 LGHNA, CDR2 YSLEER. The CDR3 spans 18 residues. The V and J ends lost 3 bases and 0 bases respectively, with 19 bases between them. Here the CDR3 reads CASSQTFKRRGSTDTQYF. The CDR3 DNA reads TGCGCCAGCAGCCAGACCTTTAAGCGGAGGGGAAGCACAGATACGCAGTATTTT.

This clonotype occurred a few times. The V and J genes are TRBV2 and TRBJ2-5, with D perhaps assigned TRBD1 or TRBD2 (5 bases each). Germline V lookup: CDR1 SNHLY, CDR2 FYNNEI. The CDR3 runs 16 residues. Trimming left V 4 bases short and J 5 bases short, with 20 bases between. CDR3 in amino acids: CASSVASLPEGETQYF. In DNA form, the CDR3 reads TGTGCCAGCAGTGTTGCGTCACTACCTGAGGGGGAGACCCAGTACTTC.

CDR3 sequence reads: CASSLELGYTEAFF. The DNA of the CDR3 is TGCGCCAGCAGCTTGGAGCTGGGGTACACTGAAGCTTTCTTT. This chain joins TRBV5-1 and TRBJ1-1; D unclear. V dropped 0 bases and J dropped 3 bases, with 9 bases sitting between them. In germline, CDR1 is SGHRS, CDR2 YFSETQ. The CDR3 sequence is 14 residues long.

The J gene is TRBJ2-3, the V gene TRBV5-1; D tentatively reads TRBD1 or TRBD2 (5 bases each). The germline V gene has CDR1 SGHRS and CDR2 YFSETQ. This CDR3 spans 14 amino acids. Trimming stripped 6 bases from V and 4 bases from J, with 15 bases between. The CDR3 DNA sequence: TGCGCCAGCAATGACGGAAGAGGGGCAGATACGCAGTATTTT. Translated: CASNDGRGADTQYF.

This clonotype was recorded a few times. The chain combines TRBV6-5 with TRBJ2-3; TRBD2 agrees at 8 bases. This CDR3 has 17 residues. After removal of 1 base from V and 0 bases from J, the junction contained 6 bases not matched to a gene. Germline-derived CDR1 and CDR2 are MNHEY and SVGAGI. CDR3 sequence (DNA): TGTGCCAGCAGTTACTGGTCGAGCGGGAGTAGCACAGATACGCAGTATTTT. It is translated as CASSYWSSGSSTDTQYF.

In DNA form, the CDR3 reads TGTGCCAGCAGCCACCCCGCAGGGTACGGGGAGCTGTTTTTT. Amino acids: CASSHPAGYGELFF. The rearrangement joins TRBV3-1 to TRBJ2-2, with a possible D match to TRBD1 (5 bases). This CDR3 has 14 residues. Per germline, CDR1 LGHDT and CDR2 YNNKEL (reference sequence). V was trimmed by 3 bases and J by 7 bases, leaving 12 bases between them.

This clonotype has only a few counts. The chain joins TRBV12-3 or TRBV12-4 to TRBJ2-2, with D possibly being TRBD2 (6 bases). The V end lost 4 bases, the J end lost 2 bases, and 11 bases lay between the germline ends. There are 15 residues in the CDR3. DNA of the CDR3: TGTGCCAGCAGTTGGGACTCGGCTAACACCGGGGAGCTGTTTTTT. This sequence encodes CASSWDSANTGELFF.

A few counts support this clonotype. This chain links TRBV19 with TRBJ2-5, with 7 bases aligning to TRBD1. Germline V CDR1 and CDR2: LNHDA, SQIVND (reference sequence). V dropped 6 bases and J dropped 5; count of bases not matched to a gene: 3. This CDR3 is built from 12 residues. DNA for the CDR3: TGTGCCAGTAGACAGGGGCAGGAGACCCAGTACTTC. Amino acid sequence: CASRQGQETQYF.

CDR3: CASSSRGRGAEQYF. The CDR3 DNA reads as TGTGCCAGCAGTTCGAGAGGGAGGGGAGCCGAGCAGTACTTC. The V and J genes are TRBV12-3 or TRBV12-4 and TRBJ2-5; 7 bases are shared with TRBD2. The J call may be faulty, since TRBJ2-7 better matches the DNA end. The CDR3 extends over 14 amino acids.

The chain employs TRBV28 and TRBJ2-1, with 7 bases lining up with TRBD2. Germline values: CDR1 MDHEN, CDR2 SYDVKM. The CDR3 sequence is 16 residues long. Losses at the gene ends were 2 bases for V and 0 bases for J; bases not matched to a gene: 4. In DNA, the CDR3 is TGTGCCAGCAGTTTAGCGGGAGTCCGCTCCTACAATGAGCAGTTCTTC. Translated, it gives CASSLAGVRSYNEQFF.